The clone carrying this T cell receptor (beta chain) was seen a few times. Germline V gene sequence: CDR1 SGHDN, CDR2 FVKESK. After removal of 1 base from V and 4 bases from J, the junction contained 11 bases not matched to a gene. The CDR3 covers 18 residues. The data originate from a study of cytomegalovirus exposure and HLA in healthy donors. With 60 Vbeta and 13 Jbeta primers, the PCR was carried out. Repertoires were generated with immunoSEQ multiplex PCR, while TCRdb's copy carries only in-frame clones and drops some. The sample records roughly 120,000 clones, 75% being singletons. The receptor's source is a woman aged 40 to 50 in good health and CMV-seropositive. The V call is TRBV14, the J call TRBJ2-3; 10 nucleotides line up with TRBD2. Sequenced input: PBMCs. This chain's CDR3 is CASSQVQLAGRIADTQYF. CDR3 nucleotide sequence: TGTGCCAGCAGCCAAGTTCAACTAGCGGGAAGAATAGCAGATACGCAGTATTTT.